The 5 T cell receptor beta chains below come from one sample, sequenced in a study of CD8+ T cells in alopecia areata. TCR sequencing used cDNA made by reverse transcription of extracted RNA. Profiling relied on immunoSEQ multiplex PCR, and the TCRdb table lists in-frame clones only, not all of them. This table has some 100,000 clones, more than 30% appearing once. Sequencing was done on a sample of CD4+ T cells sorted from blood. These receptors were taken from a human donor with alopecia areata.

This clone was observed a handful of times. This chain links TRBV2 with TRBJ1-2; D is uncertain. The CDR3 has 15 residues. CDR1 and CDR2 from the germline V gene are SNHLY and FYNNEI. The V end was cut by 2 bases, the J end by 0 bases, with 10 bases between. The CDR3, as DNA: TGTGCCAGCAGTGAAAGTACAGTCCCTAACTATGGCTACACCTTC. Translated, it gives CASSESTVPNYGYTF.

There are a few counts of this clone. The genes are TRBV28 and TRBJ2-7; D perhaps matches TRBD1 (6 bases). The V end was cut by 6 bases, the J end by 5 bases, with 17 bases between. The CDR3 spans 14 residues. Germline loops: CDR1 MDHEN, CDR2 SYDVKM. CDR3 nucleotide sequence: TGTGCCAGCAGCCCGGACAGCTACGAAGACGAGCAGTACTTC. This encodes CASSPDSYEDEQYF.

A few counts support this clone. The chain carries TRBV6-5 and TRBJ2-3; D possibly uses TRBD1 or TRBD2 (5 bases each). V was pared by 4 bases and J by 8 bases, with 16 bases between. Germline V lookup: CDR1 MNHEY, CDR2 SVGAGI. The CDR3 is 14 amino acids. CDR3 loop: CASSSPGTPGTQYF. The CDR3 nucleotides are TGTGCCAGCAGTTCACCAGGGACGCCGGGTACGCAGTATTTT.

This chain links TRBV7-3 with TRBJ2-6; 9 bases are shared with TRBD1. CDR1 is SGHTA, CDR2 FQGTGA, per germline. The CDR3 spans 16 residues. V lost 4 bases, J lost 1 base, and 2 bases stayed unmatched. For the CDR3, the DNA is TGTGCCAGCAGCTCCGGGACAGGGTCTGGGGCCAACGTCCTGACTTTC. Encoded protein: CASSSGTGSGANVLTF.

The V gene is TRBV6-5, the J gene TRBJ1-4; tentatively, D is TRBD1 (5 bases). The CDR3 loop spans 15 amino acids. Germline V CDR1 and CDR2: MNHEY, SVGAGI. V shed 0 bases and J shed 7 bases, with 12 bases lying between them. The CDR3 sequence: CASSYSAGLAEKLFF. CDR3 nucleotides: TGTGCCAGCAGTTACTCGGCGGGGCTTGCTGAAAAACTGTTTTTT.